This T cell receptor (beta chain) was found in a study of technical replicates of blood from a few donors. CDR3 length: 11 residues. CDR1 SNHLY and CDR2 FYNNEI come from the germline V gene. Trimming took 6 bases from V and 4 from J, leaving 7 bases between them. TCRdb's copy holds only in-frame clones and misses some; the assay was immunoSEQ multiplex PCR. The sample carries around 13,000 clones, roughly 80% recorded once. This receptor was obtained from a human donor in good health. The sequenced material came from PBMCs. The chain links TRBV2 to TRBJ2-7; weak D call: TRBD2 (5 bases). CDR3 coding DNA: TGTGCCAGCAGGAGGGATTACGAGCAGTACTTC. Translation: CASRRDYEQYF.